This TCR beta chain was sequenced in a study of molecular identifiers for immune sequencing clone quantification. The V segment lost 3 bases and the J segment 9 bases; nucleotides outside the gene matches: 6. The V gene's germline CDR1 is SQVTM and CDR2 ANQGSEA. This CDR3 comprises 13 residues. This clonotype has a count of ten or more. TCRdb reprocessed the PCR reads via MiXCR and lists one record per CDR3 protein. The sample includes about 630,000 distinct CDR3 sequences, about 25% of them seen just once. What was sequenced was naive CD8+ T cells from blood, with Jurkat cell RNA spiked in. Subset of the sample: FACS-sorted CD8+CD4-CCR7+CD45RA+ naive T cells. The receptor's source is a human donor in good health. Some libraries in this study had Jurkat cell RNA spiked in. J is TRBJ2-1 and V is TRBV29-1, with TRBD1 identical over 9 bases. CDR3 sequence (DNA): TGCAGCGTTGACGACAGGGGGGCGGTTGAGCAGTTCTTC. Translating it yields CSVDDRGAVEQFF.